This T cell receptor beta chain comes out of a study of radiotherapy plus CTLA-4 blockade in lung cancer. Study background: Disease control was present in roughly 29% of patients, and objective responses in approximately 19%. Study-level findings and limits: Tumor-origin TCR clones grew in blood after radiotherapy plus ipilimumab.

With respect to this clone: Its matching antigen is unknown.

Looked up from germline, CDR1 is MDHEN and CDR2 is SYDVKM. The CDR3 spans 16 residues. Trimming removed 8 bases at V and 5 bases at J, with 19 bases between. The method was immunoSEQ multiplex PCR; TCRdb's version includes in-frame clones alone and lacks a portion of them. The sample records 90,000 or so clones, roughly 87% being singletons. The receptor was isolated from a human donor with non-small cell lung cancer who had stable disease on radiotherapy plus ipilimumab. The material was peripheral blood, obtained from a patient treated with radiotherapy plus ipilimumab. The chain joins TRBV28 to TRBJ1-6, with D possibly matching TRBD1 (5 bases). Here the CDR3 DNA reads TGTGCCAGCGAGGGCAGGAGGGGCGCAGATAATTCACCCCTCCACTTT. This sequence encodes CASEGRRGADNSPLHF.